This TCR beta chain comes out of a study of T cells in Graves' hyperthyroidism and ophthalmopathy. About the research overall: Prior to any treatment, at the point of initial diagnosis, peripheral blood was collected.

The CDR3 runs to 15 residues. Trimming shortened V by 6 bases and J by 2 bases, and 14 bases separated the two germline ends. Germline V gives CDR1 MNHEY, CDR2 SVGEGT. The investigators amplified TCR beta CDR3 regions from RNA transcripts. HTBI primers were the set used in a first-round RT-PCR of the TCR CDR3. TCRdb reanalysed the multiplex PCR reads using MiXCR and keeps one entry per CDR3 protein. The sample holds hundreds of thousands of distinct CDR3 sequences, around 16% seen once. The gene calls are TRBV6-2 or TRBV6-3 and TRBJ1-3; perhaps TRBD1 as D (6 bases). The sample consisted of blood. This clonotype was obtained from a woman aged 40 to 55 with Graves' ophthalmopathy. CDR3 in DNA: TGTGCCAGCAGACCGCAGGGGATGCCTGGAAACACCATATATTTT. It translates to CASRPQGMPGNTIYF.